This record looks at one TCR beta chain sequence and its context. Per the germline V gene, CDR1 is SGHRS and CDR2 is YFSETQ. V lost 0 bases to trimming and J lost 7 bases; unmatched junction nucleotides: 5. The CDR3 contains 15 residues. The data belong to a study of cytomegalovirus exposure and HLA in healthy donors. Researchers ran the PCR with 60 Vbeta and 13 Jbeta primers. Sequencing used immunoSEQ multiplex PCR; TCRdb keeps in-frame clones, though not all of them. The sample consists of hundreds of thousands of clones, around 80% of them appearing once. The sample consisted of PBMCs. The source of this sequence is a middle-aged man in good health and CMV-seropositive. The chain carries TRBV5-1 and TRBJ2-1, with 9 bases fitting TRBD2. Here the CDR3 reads CASSLDLAGYNEQFF. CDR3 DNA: TGCGCCAGCAGCTTGGACCTAGCGGGATATAATGAGCAGTTCTTC.